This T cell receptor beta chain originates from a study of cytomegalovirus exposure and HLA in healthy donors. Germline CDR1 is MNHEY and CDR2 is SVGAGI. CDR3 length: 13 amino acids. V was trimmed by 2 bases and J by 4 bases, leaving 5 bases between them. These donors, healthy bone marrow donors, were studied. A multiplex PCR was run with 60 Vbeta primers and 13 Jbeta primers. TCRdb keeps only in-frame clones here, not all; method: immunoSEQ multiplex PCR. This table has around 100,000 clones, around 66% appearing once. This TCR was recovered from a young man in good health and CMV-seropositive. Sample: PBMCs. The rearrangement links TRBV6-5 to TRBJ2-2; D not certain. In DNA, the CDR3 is TGTGCCAGCAGTTACCGAGCCACCGGGGAGCTGTTTTTT. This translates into CASSYRATGELFF.